This TCR beta chain was obtained from a study of T-cell reconstitution after alpha-beta-depleted transplantation in children. Preparation of the TCRbeta library used unique molecular identifiers. MiXCR, applied by TCRdb to the PCR reads, yields one record per CDR3 protein. The sample yields around 130,000 distinct CDR3 sequences, roughly 10% seen once. Sample: PBMCs, mostly from graft donor cells, taken 180 days after TCRalphabeta/CD19-depleted stem cell transplant. The sequence was collected from a girl under three years old who had a stem cell transplant for combined immunodeficiency, so the T cells may come from the graft donor.

CDR3 nucleotide sequence: TGCAGCGTCCCGGGACAGGGGTTAAGTTATGGCTACACCTTC. This translates into CSVPGQGLSYGYTF. The V call is TRBV29-1, the J call TRBJ1-2, with 10 positions matching TRBD1. The germline CDR1 and CDR2 sequences are SQVTM and ANQGSEA. V lost 6 bases, J lost 5 bases, and 9 bases stayed unmatched. The CDR3 spans 14 residues.